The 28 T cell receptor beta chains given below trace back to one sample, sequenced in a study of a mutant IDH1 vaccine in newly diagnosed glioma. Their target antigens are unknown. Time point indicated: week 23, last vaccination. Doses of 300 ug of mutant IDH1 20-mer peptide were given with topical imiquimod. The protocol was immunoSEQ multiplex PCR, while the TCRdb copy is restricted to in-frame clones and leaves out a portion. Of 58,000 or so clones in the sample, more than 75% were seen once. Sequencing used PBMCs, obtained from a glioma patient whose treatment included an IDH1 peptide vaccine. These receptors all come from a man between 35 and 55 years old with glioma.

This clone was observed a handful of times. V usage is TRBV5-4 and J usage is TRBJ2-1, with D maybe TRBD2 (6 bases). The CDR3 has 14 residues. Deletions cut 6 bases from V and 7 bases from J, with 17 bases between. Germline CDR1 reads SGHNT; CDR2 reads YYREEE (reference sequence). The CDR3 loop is CASTTGGIVNEQFF. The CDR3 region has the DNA TGTGCCAGCACCACTGGAGGGATTGTAAATGAGCAGTTCTTC.

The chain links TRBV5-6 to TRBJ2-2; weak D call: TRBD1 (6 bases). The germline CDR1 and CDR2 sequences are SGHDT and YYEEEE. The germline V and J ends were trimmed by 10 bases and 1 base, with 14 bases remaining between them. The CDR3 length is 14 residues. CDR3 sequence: CACTMGQNTGELFF. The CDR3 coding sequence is TGTGCCTGCACCATGGGACAGAACACCGGGGAGCTGTTTTTT.

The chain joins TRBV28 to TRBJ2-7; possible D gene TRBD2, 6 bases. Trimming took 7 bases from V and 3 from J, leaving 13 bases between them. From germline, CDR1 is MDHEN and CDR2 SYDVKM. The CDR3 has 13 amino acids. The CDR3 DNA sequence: TGTGCCAGCAATTCGGGGGATCTCTACGAGCAGTACTTC. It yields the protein CASNSGDLYEQYF.

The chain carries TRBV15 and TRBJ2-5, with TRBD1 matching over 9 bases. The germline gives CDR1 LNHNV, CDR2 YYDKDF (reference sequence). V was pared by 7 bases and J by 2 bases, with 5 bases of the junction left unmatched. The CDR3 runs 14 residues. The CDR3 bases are TGTGCCACCACTACGACAGGGGGTCAAGAGACCCAGTACTTC. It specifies CATTTTGGQETQYF.

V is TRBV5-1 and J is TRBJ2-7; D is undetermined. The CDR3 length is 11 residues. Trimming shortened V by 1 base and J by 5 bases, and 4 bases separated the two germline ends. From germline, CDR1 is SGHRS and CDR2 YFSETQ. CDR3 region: CASSLSHEQYF. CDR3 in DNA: TGCGCCAGCAGCTTGTCACACGAGCAGTACTTC.

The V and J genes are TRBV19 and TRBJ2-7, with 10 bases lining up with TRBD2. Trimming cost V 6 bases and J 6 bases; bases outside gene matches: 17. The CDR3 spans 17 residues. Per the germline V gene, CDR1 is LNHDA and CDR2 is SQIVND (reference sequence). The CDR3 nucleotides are TGTGCCAGTAGACAGTCTAGCGGGAGCCGTGAGTGGGGCGAGCAGTACTTC. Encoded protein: CASRQSSGSREWGEQYF.

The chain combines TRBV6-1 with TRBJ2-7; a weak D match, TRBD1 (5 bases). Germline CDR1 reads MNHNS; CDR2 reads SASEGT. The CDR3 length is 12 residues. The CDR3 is CASSEANRDREV. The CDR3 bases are TGTGCCAGCAGTGAAGCTAATCGAGACAGAGAAGTC.

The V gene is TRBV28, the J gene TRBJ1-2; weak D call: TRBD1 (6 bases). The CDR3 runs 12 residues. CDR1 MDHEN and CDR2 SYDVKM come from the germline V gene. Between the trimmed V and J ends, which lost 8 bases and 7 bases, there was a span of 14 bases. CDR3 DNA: TGTGCCAGCGAGGGGACAAGAGGTGGCTACACCTTC. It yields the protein CASEGTRGGYTF.

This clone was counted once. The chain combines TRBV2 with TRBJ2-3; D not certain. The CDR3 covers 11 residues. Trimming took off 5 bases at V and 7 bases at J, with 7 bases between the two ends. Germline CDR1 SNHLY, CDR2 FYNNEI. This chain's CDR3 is CASSRTNTQYF. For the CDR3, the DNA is TGTGCCAGCAGTCGAACTAATACGCAGTATTTT.

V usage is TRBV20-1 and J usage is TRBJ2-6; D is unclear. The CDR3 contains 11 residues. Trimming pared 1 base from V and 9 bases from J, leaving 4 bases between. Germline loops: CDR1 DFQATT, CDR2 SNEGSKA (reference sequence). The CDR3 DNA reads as TGCAGTGCTAGAGCACACAACGTCCTGACTTTC. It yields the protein CSARAHNVLTF.

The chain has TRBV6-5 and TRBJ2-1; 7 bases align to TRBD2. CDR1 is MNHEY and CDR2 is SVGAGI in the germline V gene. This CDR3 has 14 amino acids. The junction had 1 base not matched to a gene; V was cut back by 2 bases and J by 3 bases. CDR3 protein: CASSYSGVYNEQFF. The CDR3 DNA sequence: TGTGCCAGCAGTTACAGCGGGGTCTACAATGAGCAGTTCTTC.

The CDR3 spells CASSLGLAGVNYEQYF. The CDR3 DNA sequence: TGCGCCAGCAGCTTAGGACTAGCGGGAGTGAACTACGAGCAGTACTTC. The rearrangement links TRBV5-1 to TRBJ2-7, with 13 bases fitting TRBD2. The CDR3 contains 16 residues. V gave up 2 bases and J gave up 3 bases; unmatched junction bases: 5. Per germline, CDR1 SGHRS and CDR2 YFSETQ.

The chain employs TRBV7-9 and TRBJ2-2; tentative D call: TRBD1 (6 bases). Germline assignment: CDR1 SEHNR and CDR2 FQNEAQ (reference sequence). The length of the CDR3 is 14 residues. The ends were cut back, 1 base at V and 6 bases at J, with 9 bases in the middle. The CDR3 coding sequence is TGTGCCAGCAGCTTAGTTGCAGGGGCCGGGGAGCTGTTTTTT. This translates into CASSLVAGAGELFF.

The CDR3 DNA reads as TGTGCCAGCACCCGTTCTGAGACCCAGTACTTC. This codes for CASTRSETQYF. The chain combines TRBV5-6 with TRBJ2-5; D is ambiguous. Per germline, CDR1 SGHDT and CDR2 YYEEEE. The CDR3 length is 11 residues. V was pared by 6 bases and J by 5 bases, with 8 bases between.

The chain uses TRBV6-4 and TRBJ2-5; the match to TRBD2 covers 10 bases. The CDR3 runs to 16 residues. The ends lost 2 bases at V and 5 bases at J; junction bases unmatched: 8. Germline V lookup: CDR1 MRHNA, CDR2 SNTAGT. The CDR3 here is CASSDKPAGGGETQYF. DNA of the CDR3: TGTGCCAGCAGTGACAAACCAGCGGGAGGGGGGGAGACCCAGTACTTC.

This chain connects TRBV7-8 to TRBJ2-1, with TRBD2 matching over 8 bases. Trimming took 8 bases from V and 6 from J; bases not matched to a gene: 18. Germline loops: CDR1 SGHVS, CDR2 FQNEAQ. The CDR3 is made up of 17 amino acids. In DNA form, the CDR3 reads TGTGCCAGCTCGCGGGGGGCTGGGGGGGAGTATAGCAATGAGCAGTTCTTC. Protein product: CASSRGAGGEYSNEQFF.

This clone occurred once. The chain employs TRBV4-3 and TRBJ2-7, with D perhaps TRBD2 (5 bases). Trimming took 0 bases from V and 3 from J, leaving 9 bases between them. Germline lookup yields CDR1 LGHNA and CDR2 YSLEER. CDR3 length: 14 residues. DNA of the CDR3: TGCGCCAGCAGCCAAGAAGAGGGAAGCTACGAGCAGTACTTC. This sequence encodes CASSQEEGSYEQYF.

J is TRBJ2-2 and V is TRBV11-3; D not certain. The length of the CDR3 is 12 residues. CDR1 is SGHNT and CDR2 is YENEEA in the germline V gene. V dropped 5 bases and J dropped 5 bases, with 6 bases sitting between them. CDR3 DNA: TGTGCCAGCAGCCGTAATACCGGGGAGCTGTTTTTT. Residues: CASSRNTGELFF.

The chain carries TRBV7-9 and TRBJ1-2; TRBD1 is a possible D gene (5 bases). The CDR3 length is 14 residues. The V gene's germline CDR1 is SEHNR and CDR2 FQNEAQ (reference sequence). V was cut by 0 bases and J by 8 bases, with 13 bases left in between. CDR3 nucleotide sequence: TGTGCCAGCAGCTTAGCGTCAGGGTTCGAAGGCTACACCTTC. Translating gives CASSLASGFEGYTF.

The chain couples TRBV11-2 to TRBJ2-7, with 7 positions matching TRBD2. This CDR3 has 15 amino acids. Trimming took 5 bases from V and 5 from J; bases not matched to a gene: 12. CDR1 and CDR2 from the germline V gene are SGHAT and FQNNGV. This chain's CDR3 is CASSGGGLLSDEQYF. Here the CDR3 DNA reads TGTGCCAGCAGCGGCGGGGGTCTTTTAAGCGACGAGCAGTACTTC.

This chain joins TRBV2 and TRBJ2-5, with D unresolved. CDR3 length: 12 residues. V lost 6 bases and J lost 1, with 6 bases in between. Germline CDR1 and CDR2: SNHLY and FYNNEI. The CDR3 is CASSDLQETQYF. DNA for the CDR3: TGTGCCAGCAGCGACCTCCAAGAGACCCAGTACTTC.

The CDR3 is CASSRTGEGKQYF. The CDR3, as DNA: TGTGCCAGCAGTAGGACAGGGGAAGGGAAGCAGTACTTC. The rearrangement joins TRBV2 to TRBJ2-7, with TRBD1 matching 9 bases. V shed 5 bases and J 8 bases; nucleotides not matched to a gene: 7. From germline, CDR1 is SNHLY and CDR2 FYNNEI. The CDR3 consists of 13 residues.

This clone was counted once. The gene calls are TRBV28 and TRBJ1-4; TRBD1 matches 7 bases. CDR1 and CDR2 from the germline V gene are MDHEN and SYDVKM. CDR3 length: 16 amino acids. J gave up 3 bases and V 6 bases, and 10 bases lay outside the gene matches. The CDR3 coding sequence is TGTGCCAGCAGCTCGATAGGACAGGCCCCTAATGAAAAACTGTTTTTT. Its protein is CASSSIGQAPNEKLFF.

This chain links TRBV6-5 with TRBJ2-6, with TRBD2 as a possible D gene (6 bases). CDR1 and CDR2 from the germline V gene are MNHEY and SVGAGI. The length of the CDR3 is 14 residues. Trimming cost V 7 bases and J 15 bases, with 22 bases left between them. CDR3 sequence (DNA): TGTGCCAGCACTAATAAAGGGCAGGGAGGAGACCTGACTTTC. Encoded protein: CASTNKGQGGDLTF.

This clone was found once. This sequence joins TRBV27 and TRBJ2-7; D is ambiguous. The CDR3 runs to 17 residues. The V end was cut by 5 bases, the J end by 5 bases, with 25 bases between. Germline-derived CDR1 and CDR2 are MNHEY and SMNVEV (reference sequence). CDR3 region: CASSPLSLEILSDEQYF. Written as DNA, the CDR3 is TGTGCCAGCAGTCCGCTCTCATTAGAAATACTCTCGGACGAGCAGTACTTC.

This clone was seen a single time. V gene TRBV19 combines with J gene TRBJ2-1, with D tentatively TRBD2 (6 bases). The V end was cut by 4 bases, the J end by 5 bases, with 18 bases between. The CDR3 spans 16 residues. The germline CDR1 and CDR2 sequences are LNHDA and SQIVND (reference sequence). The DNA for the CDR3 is TGTGCCAGTAGTACCCGACTAGGAACCCTAGACAATGAGCAGTTCTTC. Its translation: CASSTRLGTLDNEQFF.

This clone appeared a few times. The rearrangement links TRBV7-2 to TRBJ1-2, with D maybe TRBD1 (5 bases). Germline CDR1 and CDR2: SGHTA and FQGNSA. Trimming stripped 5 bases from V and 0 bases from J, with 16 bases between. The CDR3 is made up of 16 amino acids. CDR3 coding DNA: TGTGCCAGCAGCCAAGACCGGGGCGGCCCTAACTATGGCTACACCTTC. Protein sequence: CASSQDRGGPNYGYTF.

The CDR3 loop is CATSSGLAGAYEQYF. As DNA, the CDR3 is TGTGCCACCAGCAGCGGACTAGCGGGGGCCTACGAGCAGTACTTC. The chain employs TRBV15 and TRBJ2-7; the match to TRBD2 covers 13 bases. The trim removed 3 bases at V and 2 bases at J, leaving 1 base unmatched. CDR1 is LNHNV and CDR2 is YYDKDF in the germline V gene (reference sequence). The CDR3 length is 15 residues.